This T cell receptor (beta chain) was sequenced in a study of T cell repertoires in cytomegalovirus infection. This clonotype has only a few counts. Its antigen is not known. TCRdb redid the calling of the reads with MiXCR, one entry per CDR3 protein. Of 600,000 to 700,000 distinct CDR3 sequences in the sample, roughly 30% are singletons; the top ten hold about 20%. V was clipped by 0 bases and J by 7 bases, with 13 bases between them. Per germline, CDR1 KGHSH and CDR2 LQKENI. CDR3 size: 16 residues. This receptor was identified in a human donor in good health (CMV status not recorded). Some clones in this sample may be carry-over from other donors' samples. Specimen: cultured PBMCs, collected from culture after CMV antigen stimulation. The V and J genes are TRBV18 and TRBJ1-6; tentative D call: TRBD1 (6 bases). The CDR3 DNA reads TGTGCCAGCTCACCACCGAATCAGGGGACGAATTCACCCCTCCACTTT. Translation gives CASSPPNQGTNSPLHF. Drawing the rest from reference TRBV18 and TRBJ1-6, the complete variable domain is NAGVMQNPRHLVRRRGQEARLRCSPMKGHSHVYWYRQLPEEGLKFMVYLQKENIIDESGMPKERFSAEFPKEGPSILRIQQVVRGDSAAYFCASSPPNQGTNSPLHFGNGTRLTVT.